This T cell receptor (beta chain) was captured in a study of blood T cell repertoires in COVID-19. Study at large: The study drew acute and convalescent COVID-19 samples from the United States, Italy and Spain.

The Seattle patients joined while their infection was active and were tracked longitudinally afterward. Germline values: CDR1 SGHTA, CDR2 FQGNSA. This CDR3 region has 15 residues. V lost 4 bases to trimming and J lost 4 bases; unmatched junction nucleotides: 8. This table comes from immunoSEQ multiplex PCR, and its TCRdb copy is limited to in-frame clones, with some not included. The repertoire holds under 300,000 clones, around nine tenths seen once, with less than 15% in the top ten. This TCR derives from a woman between 70 and 85 years old with COVID-19, enrolled during active disease. Specimen: peripheral blood. The chain is built from TRBV7-2 and TRBJ2-5, with 8 bases aligning to TRBD1. CDR3: CASSSQGVEGETQYF. The CDR3 nucleotides are TGTGCCAGCAGCTCACAGGGGGTCGAAGGAGAGACCCAGTACTTC.